The rows below give T cell receptor beta chains drawn from one sample of a study of graft-versus-host responses after intestinal transplantation. Antigens for these TCRs are unknown. Profiling relied on immunoSEQ multiplex PCR, and the TCRdb table lists in-frame clones only, not all of them. In the table there are approximately 93,000 clones, under 95% of which are singletons. Here the sequenced sample was unstimulated CD8+ T cells sorted from spleen or lymph node cells, taken before transplant. The receptors shown here come from a human donor who was the organ donor for an intestinal transplant. CDR3s include the opening cysteine and the closing phenylalanine or tryptophan. A D gene is named only where the DNA matches it firmly.

j_gene | d_gene | v_gene | CDR3aa | CDR3nt
TRBJ2-3 | TRBD2 | TRBV5-1 | CASSLPGTSTTSTDTQYF | TGCGCCAGCAGCTTACCCGGGACTAGCACGACTAGCACAGATACGCAGTATTTT
TRBJ1-4 | NA | TRBV19 | CASSTGHWEKLFF | TGTGCCAGTAGCACCGGACATTGGGAAAAACTGTTTTTT
TRBJ2-5 | TRBD1 | TRBV19 | CASSILRQGGSSETQYF | TGTGCCAGTAGTATCCTCAGACAGGGTGGATCCTCTGAGACCCAGTACTTC
TRBJ1-2 | NA | TRBV10-3 | CAILQNRDPGFGYTF | TGTGCCATCCTCCAGAACAGGGACCCCGGCTTTGGCTACACCTTC
TRBJ2-1 | NA | TRBV4-2 | CASSQVGGANEQFF | TGTGCCAGCAGCCAAGTTGGCGGGGCCAATGAGCAGTTCTTC
TRBJ1-1 | NA | TRBV11-2 | CASSLSWGGNTEAFF | TGTGCCAGCAGCCTCAGTTGGGGAGGGAACACTGAAGCTTTCTTT
TRBJ2-3 | TRBD2 | TRBV5-1 | CASSLLTSGGADTQYF | TGCGCCAGCAGCTTGCTGACTAGCGGGGGCGCAGATACGCAGTATTTT
TRBJ2-2 | NA | TRBV4-1 | CASSPFTGSTGELFF | TGCGCCAGCAGCCCGTTCACGGGTAGCACCGGGGAGCTGTTTTTT
TRBJ1-2 | NA | TRBV7-8 | CASSLVGREDGYTF | TGTGCCAGCAGCTTAGTAGGCAGGGAGGATGGCTACACCTTC
TRBJ2-5 | NA | TRBV13 | CASSLTTKETQYF | TGTGCCAGCAGCTTAACGACAAAAGAGACCCAGTACTTC
TRBJ1-1 | NA | TRBV28 | CASSFFSGYTEAFF | TGTGCCAGCAGTTTTTTTTCAGGATACACTGAAGCTTTCTTT
TRBJ2-7 | TRBD2 | TRBV15 | CATSRGAGDYEQYF | TGTGCCACCAGCAGAGGAGCGGGAGACTACGAGCAGTACTTC
TRBJ2-7 | NA | TRBV14 | CASSQESAGQTHYEQYF | TGTGCCAGCAGCCAAGAATCAGCGGGACAAACACACTACGAGCAGTACTTC
TRBJ1-1 | NA | TRBV5-6 | CASSLFTEAFF | TGTGCCAGCAGCCTCTTCACTGAAGCTTTCTTT
TRBJ2-5 | NA | TRBV6-5 | CASSSSGPQETQYF | TGTGCCAGCAGTTCAAGCGGGCCCCAAGAGACCCAGTACTTC
TRBJ1-1 | NA | TRBV14 | CASSQELRGWVTEAFF | TGTGCCAGCAGCCAAGAGTTGCGGGGGTGGGTCACTGAAGCTTTCTTT
TRBJ1-2 | TRBD1 | TRBV19 | CASTTGGAYGYTF | TGTGCCAGTACCACAGGGGGCGCCTATGGCTACACCTTC
TRBJ1-5 | NA | TRBV27 | CASKIGGLGNQPQHF | TGTGCCAGCAAGATCGGGGGGCTGGGCAATCAGCCCCAGCATTTT